Presented here are 11 T cell receptor beta chains from one specimen sequenced in a study of shared clonotypes between healthy human individuals. The method was immunoSEQ multiplex PCR; TCRdb's version includes in-frame clones alone and lacks a portion of them. The sample has roughly 1,100,000 clones, around 75% seen once. Sequencing was performed on memory CD4+ T cells sorted from blood. The subset: CD45RA-negative fraction. The receptors originated from a young man in good health.

This sequence joins TRBV10-2 and TRBJ2-7; weak D call: TRBD2 (6 bases). The germline V and J ends were trimmed by 2 bases and 5 bases, with 16 bases remaining between them. The CDR3 loop spans 15 amino acids. The germline gives CDR1 WSHSY, CDR2 SAAADI. Written as DNA, the CDR3 is TGCGCCAGCAGTGAGCTCCGGCGGGATTCCCACGAGCAGTACTTC. As protein: CASSELRRDSHEQYF.

The chain carries TRBV10-3 and TRBJ1-4, with a weak D call TRBD1 (5 bases). Per the germline V gene, CDR1 is ENHRY and CDR2 is SYGVKD. Trimming shortened V by 4 bases and J by 8 bases, and 17 bases separated the two germline ends. The CDR3 length is 15 residues. DNA for the CDR3: TGTGCCATCAGTGGGGGACTGGGGGATGAGGAAAAACTGTTTTTT. Translated, it gives CAISGGLGDEEKLFF.

The rearrangement joins TRBV10-2 to TRBJ1-1, with D possibly TRBD1 on 5 matching bases. Per the germline V gene, CDR1 is WSHSY and CDR2 is SAAADI. The CDR3 extends over 16 amino acids. Trimming stripped 2 bases from V and 3 bases from J, with 16 bases between. The CDR3 sequence is CASSENGKGPDTEAFF. The DNA of the CDR3 is TGCGCCAGCAGTGAGAACGGAAAGGGGCCGGACACTGAAGCTTTCTTT.

This rearrangement joins TRBV27 to TRBJ1-2; 8 bases match TRBD1. This CDR3 comprises 16 residues. With V trimmed by 3 bases and J by 2 bases, 8 bases remained unmatched. Germline CDR1 is MNHEY and CDR2 is SMNVEV (reference sequence). The chain's CDR3 is CASSFNGRGRNYGYTF. CDR3 nucleotides: TGTGCCAGCAGTTTTAATGGCAGGGGGCGGAACTATGGCTACACCTTC.

The V and J genes are TRBV30 and TRBJ2-5; TRBD2 might be the D (5 bases). Germline CDR1 and CDR2: GTSNPN and SVGIG (reference sequence). Trimming shortened V by 4 bases and J by 9 bases, and 15 bases separated the two germline ends. CDR3 length: 12 residues. The CDR3 sequence is CAWTLAPPAQYF. The CDR3, as DNA: TGTGCCTGGACTCTAGCTCCGCCGGCCCAGTACTTC.

The DNA for the CDR3 is TGTGCCAGCAGCCCGACCCCGGACTGGAACACTGAAGCTTTCTTT. Translation: CASSPTPDWNTEAFF. The rearrangement links TRBV5-4 to TRBJ1-1; no clear D gene. CDR3 length: 15 amino acids. Germline V CDR1 and CDR2: SGHNT, YYREEE (reference sequence). The V end was cut by 4 bases, the J end by 1 base, with 14 bases between.

The CDR3: CASSGRQGGSNQPQHF. CDR3 DNA sequence: TGTGCCAGCAGCGGACGACAGGGGGGGAGCAATCAGCCCCAGCATTTT. V gene TRBV4-2 combines with J gene TRBJ1-5; 9 bases are a match to TRBD1. The V and J ends lost 5 bases and 1 base, in that order; junction bases with no gene match: 6. Germline CDR1 reads LGHNA; CDR2 reads YNFKEQ. This CDR3 is 16 amino acids long.

V is TRBV4-1 and J is TRBJ1-5; 7 bases line up with TRBD1. The CDR3 has 15 amino acids. The J segment lost 1 base and the V segment lost 3 bases, leaving 3 bases of the junction unmatched. Germline CDR1 reads MGHRA; CDR2 reads YSYEKL. The CDR3 loop reads CASSHLQGSNQPQHF. The CDR3 DNA sequence: TGCGCCAGCAGCCACTTACAGGGGAGCAATCAGCCCCAGCATTTT.

The rearrangement links TRBV29-1 to TRBJ1-2; D is ambiguous. Germline CDR1 SQVTM, CDR2 ANQGSEA. This CDR3 is built from 13 residues. The germline V and J ends were trimmed by 0 bases and 8 bases, with 13 bases remaining between them. The CDR3 loop reads CSVEDGGGSGYTF. The CDR3 nucleotides read TGCAGCGTTGAAGATGGTGGAGGGAGCGGCTACACCTTC.

Of note for this clone: The sample holds other DNA sequences that translate to the same CDR3. The genes are TRBV6-6 and TRBJ1-4; maybe TRBD1 (5 bases). V lost 2 bases, J lost 4 bases, and 8 bases lay in between. The CDR3 length is 14 residues. Per germline, CDR1 MNHNY and CDR2 SVGAGI (reference sequence). As DNA, the CDR3 is TGTGCCAGCAGTTACAGGGGAGGTAATGAAAAACTGTTTTTT. Translated: CASSYRGGNEKLFF.

The rearrangement links TRBV14 to TRBJ1-6, with a weak D call TRBD1 (6 bases). Trimming pared 2 bases from V and 6 bases from J, leaving 8 bases between. The CDR3 has 14 amino acids. Germline V gene sequence: CDR1 SGHDN, CDR2 FVKESK. CDR3 loop: CASSQSGANSPLHF. In DNA form, the CDR3 reads TGTGCCAGCAGCCAATCGGGGGCTAATTCACCCCTCCACTTT.